The entry below gives a single T cell receptor beta chain sequence along with its context. Germline lookup yields CDR1 LGHNT and CDR2 FRNRAP. Trimming removed 7 bases at V and 2 bases at J, with 20 bases between. CDR3 size: 16 residues. The data are from a study of cytomegalovirus exposure and HLA in healthy donors. Amplification used 60 Vbeta primers and 13 Jbeta primers. The method was immunoSEQ multiplex PCR; TCRdb's version includes in-frame clones alone and lacks a portion of them. The sample contains 130,000 to 150,000 clones, 75% to 85% of which appear only once. The sequencing input was PBMCs. The source of this sequence is a man in his forties in good health and CMV-seronegative. V is TRBV12-5 and J is TRBJ2-5, with D possibly being TRBD2 (6 bases). CDR3: CASARGQGGSQETQYF. The CDR3 DNA reads as TGTGCTAGTGCTCGCGGTCAGGGAGGCTCACAAGAGACCCAGTACTTC.